The 9 T cell receptor beta chains reported below all come from one sample, sequenced in a study of T cells after yellow fever vaccination. TCRdb recomputed calls from the 5' RACE reads with MiXCR, one row per CDR3 protein. In the table there are about 150,000 distinct CDR3 sequences, about 6% of which are singletons. This material consisted of CD4+ T cells sorted from PBMCs, taken on the day of the first yellow fever vaccination. The source is a man between 18 and 29 years old who received the YFV17D yellow fever vaccine.

This clonotype has at least ten counts. The chain has TRBV5-4 and TRBJ2-3; D is perhaps TRBD1 (6 bases). V lost 4 bases and J 5 bases, leaving 14 bases between the germline ends. Germline V gives CDR1 SGHNT, CDR2 YYREEE (reference sequence). This CDR3 is 14 amino acids long. The CDR3: CASSQTKGGDTQYF. The CDR3 coding sequence is TGTGCCAGCAGCCAAACCAAAGGGGGAGATACGCAGTATTTT.

This clonotype came up many times. V usage is TRBV2 and J usage is TRBJ2-5, with TRBD1 as a possible D gene (6 bases). Trimming stripped 7 bases from V and 2 bases from J, with 11 bases between. The CDR3 spans 13 residues. Per germline, CDR1 SNHLY and CDR2 FYNNEI. CDR3 coding DNA: TGTGCCAGCATAGGACAGCCGCAAGAGACCCAGTACTTC. Protein: CASIGQPQETQYF.

The chain is built from TRBV3-1 and TRBJ2-5; maybe TRBD1 (6 bases). The CDR3 is 16 residues long. Germline V gives CDR1 LGHDT, CDR2 YNNKEL (reference sequence). V was shortened by 0 bases and J by 1 base, with 12 bases between the two germline ends. CDR3 in amino acids: CASSQDQPGAQETQYF. The CDR3 nucleotides read TGTGCCAGCAGCCAAGATCAGCCAGGGGCCCAAGAGACCCAGTACTTC.

This clonotype was counted at least ten times. This chain connects TRBV7-2 to TRBJ2-3; maybe TRBD1 (5 bases). CDR1 and CDR2 from the germline V gene are SGHTA and FQGNSA. There are 14 residues in the CDR3. Between the trimmed V and J ends, which lost 8 bases and 2 bases, there was a span of 14 bases. CDR3 nucleotide sequence: TGTGCCAGCTCTTGGCAGGGATCCACAGATACGCAGTATTTT. Its translation: CASSWQGSTDTQYF.

The chain carries TRBV12-3 or TRBV12-4 and TRBJ2-2; D remains ambiguous. The CDR3 sequence is 15 residues long. Between the trimmed V and J ends, which lost 4 bases and 4 bases, there was a span of 13 bases. CDR3 sequence: CASSWFRSFTGELFF. CDR3 nucleotides: TGTGCCAGCAGTTGGTTTAGGTCCTTCACCGGGGAGCTGTTTTTT.

This chain uses TRBV21-1 with TRBJ2-5; TRBD1 reflects the table's D call only, with no check against the DNA. TRBV21-1 is classified as a pseudogene. This CDR3 is built from 15 residues. CDR3 loop: CASSRTGTGVETQYF. The DNA for the CDR3 is TGTGCCAGCAGCAGAACCGGGACAGGGGTTGAGACCCAGTACTTC.

This clonotype came up many times. The chain carries TRBV14 and TRBJ2-3; 10 positions match TRBD1. The CDR3 spans 13 residues. CDR1 and CDR2 from the germline V gene are SGHDN and FVKESK. Trimming cost V 4 bases and J 9 bases; bases outside gene matches: 4. The CDR3 nucleotides are TGTGCCAGCAGCCCCCGGACAGGGGGAACGCAGTATTTT. Translation gives CASSPRTGGTQYF.

The chain carries TRBV7-2 and TRBJ2-5; weak D call: TRBD2 (5 bases). V lost 4 bases and J 4 bases, leaving 10 bases between the germline ends. Looked up from germline, CDR1 is SGHTA and CDR2 is FQGNSA. The CDR3 spans 13 residues. For the CDR3, the DNA is TGTGCCAGCAGCTGGGTCGAGGGAGAGACCCAGTACTTC. Protein product: CASSWVEGETQYF.

Many counts were recorded for this clonotype. The gene calls are TRBV6-5 and TRBJ1-2; weak D call: TRBD1 (5 bases). The CDR3 runs to 11 residues. CDR1 and CDR2 from the germline V gene are MNHEY and SVGAGI. Trimming left V 8 bases short and J 8 bases short, with 12 bases between. CDR3 sequence: CASYGARGYTF. The CDR3 DNA is TGTGCCAGCTATGGGGCGCGGGGCTACACCTTC.